These 5 T cell receptor beta chains came from one sample sequenced in a study of cytomegalovirus exposure and HLA in healthy donors. Use of 60 Vbeta and 13 Jbeta primers characterized the PCR. Only in-frame clones appear in the TCRdb table, and some are missing; sequencing was by immunoSEQ multiplex PCR. The data show under 200,000 clones, about 80% seen once. The sample taken for sequencing was PBMCs. The receptors come from a woman in her 50s in good health and CMV-seronegative.

The chain carries TRBV2 and TRBJ1-5, with 9 bases that match TRBD1. The V gene's germline CDR1 is SNHLY and CDR2 FYNNEI. The CDR3 runs 13 residues. Losses at the gene ends were 6 bases for V and 4 bases for J; bases not matched to a gene: 1. This CDR3 reads CASRTGGNQPQHF. The CDR3 nucleotides are TGTGCCAGCAGGACAGGGGGAAATCAGCCCCAGCATTTT.

The V gene is TRBV27, the J gene TRBJ1-3, with D uncertain. The CDR3 covers 14 residues. The germline V and J ends were trimmed by 6 bases and 0 bases, with 9 bases remaining between them. Germline V gene sequence: CDR1 MNHEY, CDR2 SMNVEV (reference sequence). The chain's CDR3 is CASSPGFSGNTIYF. The CDR3 DNA follows: TGTGCCAGCAGCCCGGGGTTCTCTGGAAACACCATATATTTT.

V is TRBV15 and J is TRBJ2-7; a weak D match, TRBD1 (6 bases). V was shortened by 0 bases and J by 6 bases, with 15 bases between the two germline ends. Germline V CDR1 and CDR2: LNHNV, YYDKDF (reference sequence). This CDR3 has 15 amino acids. The CDR3 nucleotides read TGTGCCACCAGCAGAGATCGGGCAGGGGCGAGCGAGCAGTACTTC. The encoded protein is CATSRDRAGASEQYF.

The rearrangement uses TRBV27 and TRBJ2-2, with D unclear. Germline V lookup: CDR1 MNHEY, CDR2 SMNVEV (reference sequence). V shed 7 bases and J shed 6 bases, with 9 bases lying between them. The CDR3 runs to 12 residues. CDR3 region: CASNPGAGELFF. As DNA, the CDR3 is TGTGCCAGCAACCCCGGAGCCGGGGAGCTGTTTTTT.

This clone was seen only a few times. V and J are TRBV28 and TRBJ1-2; the match to TRBD1 covers 9 bases. CDR1 is MDHEN and CDR2 is SYDVKM in the germline V gene. J gave up 5 bases and V 3 bases, and 4 bases lay outside the gene matches. This CDR3 spans 14 amino acids. The CDR3 DNA reads TGTGCCAGCAGTTTGGGACAGGGTGGTTATGGCTACACCTTC. Translation gives CASSLGQGGYGYTF.